Shown below are 8 T cell receptor beta chains from a single sample sequenced in a study of radiotherapy plus CTLA-4 blockade in lung cancer (dated by TCRdb to the late 2010s). Libraries were prepared through the immunoSEQ multiplex PCR assay. In TCRdb, the immuneACCESS table is reduced to in-frame sequences with V and J assigned. These tables do not hold every clone; where another copy was compared, an unresolved V gene accounts for under half, and the others remain unexplained. This sample comprises 70,000 to 90,000 clones, around 78% of them detected only once. The biggest ten clones account for 20% to 25% of the sample. The sample here was peripheral blood, taken from a patient treated with radiotherapy plus ipilimumab. The receptors here all came from a human donor with non-small cell lung cancer whose response to radiotherapy plus ipilimumab could not be evaluated. Some clones in this sample may be carry-over from other donors' samples.

The V gene is TRBV4-3, the J gene TRBJ1-4, with TRBD1 identical over 7 bases. V dropped 4 bases and J dropped 4; count of bases not matched to a gene: 9. The CDR3 is 16 residues long. CDR1 and CDR2 (germline): LGHNA, YSLEER. CDR3 nucleotides: TGCGCCAGCAGCCGGGTTACGGGACAGCTTAATGAAAAACTGTTTTTT. Translated, it gives CASSRVTGQLNEKLFF.

The chain couples TRBV7-6 to TRBJ2-7; D gene ambiguous. The CDR3 spans 18 residues. The V gene lost 0 bases and the J gene lost 3 bases, with 21 bases spanning the gap. Germline V gene data show CDR1 as SGHVS and CDR2 as FNYEAQ. Here the CDR3 DNA reads TGTGCCAGCAGCTTAGCGATGTCACTACCGGGTCGGATCTACGAGCAGTACTTC. Encoded protein: CASSLAMSLPGRIYEQYF.

The chain uses TRBV6-5 and TRBJ2-2, with 7 bases identical to TRBD1. CDR1 is MNHEY, CDR2 SVGAGI, per germline. V shed 0 bases, J shed 5 bases, and the junction held 3 bases outside the gene matches. The CDR3 has 15 residues. For the CDR3, the DNA is TGTGCCAGCAGTTACTCGGCAGGGGGAACCGGGGAGCTGTTTTTT. Encoded protein: CASSYSAGGTGELFF.

The chain is built from TRBV7-9 and TRBJ1-3; the match to TRBD1 covers 7 bases. Germline V gene sequence: CDR1 SEHNR, CDR2 FQNEAQ (reference sequence). V was pared by 1 base and J by 4 bases, with 13 bases of the junction left unmatched. This CDR3 has 18 amino acids. In nucleotides, the CDR3 is TGTGCCAGCAGCTTAGAGCCCTTACGACAGGGATGGGGAAACACCATATATTTT. It codes for CASSLEPLRQGWGNTIYF.

V and J are TRBV2 and TRBJ2-1; a possible D gene is TRBD1 (7 bases). The CDR3 contains 13 residues. The ends were cut back, 7 bases at V and 6 bases at J, with 13 bases in the middle. Germline-derived CDR1 and CDR2 are SNHLY and FYNNEI. CDR3 bases: TGTGCCAGCAACGGAGGGGGCTTCAATGAGCAGTTCTTC. It yields the protein CASNGGGFNEQFF.

Comments on this clone: Distinct nucleotide sequences in the sample also encode this CDR3. The chain is built from TRBV28 and TRBJ2-5; 11 nucleotides line up with TRBD2. CDR1 and CDR2 from the germline V gene are MDHEN and SYDVKM. The CDR3 spans 14 residues. The ends lost 4 bases at V and 2 bases at J; junction bases unmatched: 0. CDR3 region: CASSSSGGQETQYF. Written as DNA, the CDR3 is TGTGCCAGCAGTTCTAGCGGGGGGCAAGAGACCCAGTACTTC.

On this clone: This sample includes further DNA sequences coding for the same CDR3. The V and J genes are TRBV4-1 and TRBJ1-2, with 12 bases aligning to TRBD1. CDR3 length equals 15 residues. V lost 6 bases to trimming and J lost 8 bases; unmatched junction nucleotides: 10. Germline values: CDR1 MGHRA, CDR2 YSYEKL. The CDR3 nucleotides are TGCGCCAGCAGTCATCCCGGGACAGGGGGCAGCGGCTACACCTTC. Its protein product is CASSHPGTGGSGYTF.

This chain joins TRBV5-1 and TRBJ1-4; TRBD1 might be the D (5 bases). CDR1 is SGHRS and CDR2 is YFSETQ in the germline V gene. This CDR3 is 14 amino acids long. The V gene lost 4 bases and the J gene lost 7 bases, with 14 bases spanning the gap. CDR3: CASSLTRTSEKLFF. The CDR3 nucleotides are TGCGCCAGCAGCCTCACCCGGACAAGTGAAAAACTGTTTTTT.